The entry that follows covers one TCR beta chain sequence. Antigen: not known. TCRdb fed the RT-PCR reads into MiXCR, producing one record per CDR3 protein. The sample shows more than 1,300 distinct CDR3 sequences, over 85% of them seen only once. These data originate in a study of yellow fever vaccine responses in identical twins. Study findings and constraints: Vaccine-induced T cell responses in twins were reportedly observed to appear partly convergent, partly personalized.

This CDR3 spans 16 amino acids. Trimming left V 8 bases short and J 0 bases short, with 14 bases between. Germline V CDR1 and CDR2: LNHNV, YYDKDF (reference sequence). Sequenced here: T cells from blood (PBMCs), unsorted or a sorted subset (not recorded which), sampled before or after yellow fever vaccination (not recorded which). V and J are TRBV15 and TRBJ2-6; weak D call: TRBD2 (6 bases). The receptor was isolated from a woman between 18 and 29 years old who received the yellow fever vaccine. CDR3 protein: CATGGSDFSGANVLTF. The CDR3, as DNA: TGTGCCACCGGGGGGTCGGACTTCTCTGGGGCCAACGTCCTGACTTTC.